This TCR beta chain emerged from a study of T cells in Graves' hyperthyroidism and ophthalmopathy. Study-level findings and limits: It was a median around 6 months before onset that the model predicted ophthalmopathy. Blood also showed most of the thyroid clonotypes that were expanded above 0.001. Ophthalmopathy was told apart from stable hyperthyroidism by a 13 V-J model.

Looked up from germline, CDR1 is SGHRS and CDR2 is YFSETQ. The germline V and J ends were trimmed by 6 bases and 2 bases, with 17 bases remaining between them. CDR3 length: 16 amino acids. Based on clinical symptoms, serum thyroxine and TRAb, thyroid ultrasound and orbital computed tomography, diagnoses were reached. Researchers amplified the TCR beta CDR3 regions from RNA transcripts. First-round RT-PCR of the TCR CDR3 relied on the HTBI primer set. TCRdb re-called the multiplex PCR reads with MiXCR, one entry per CDR3 protein. This table has 540,000 or so distinct CDR3 sequences, around 42% appearing once. At least ten counts were recorded for this clonotype. Its antigen is as yet unknown.

The sequenced material came from peripheral blood or thyroid tissue (not recorded which). The V gene is TRBV5-1, the J gene TRBJ2-2; D unclear. The TCR comes from an adult woman with Graves' disease, either hyperthyroidism or ophthalmopathy (not recorded which). CDR3 protein: CASNPGATSNTGELFF. The CDR3 nucleotides read TGCGCCAGCAACCCCGGAGCTACATCCAACACCGGGGAGCTGTTTTTT.